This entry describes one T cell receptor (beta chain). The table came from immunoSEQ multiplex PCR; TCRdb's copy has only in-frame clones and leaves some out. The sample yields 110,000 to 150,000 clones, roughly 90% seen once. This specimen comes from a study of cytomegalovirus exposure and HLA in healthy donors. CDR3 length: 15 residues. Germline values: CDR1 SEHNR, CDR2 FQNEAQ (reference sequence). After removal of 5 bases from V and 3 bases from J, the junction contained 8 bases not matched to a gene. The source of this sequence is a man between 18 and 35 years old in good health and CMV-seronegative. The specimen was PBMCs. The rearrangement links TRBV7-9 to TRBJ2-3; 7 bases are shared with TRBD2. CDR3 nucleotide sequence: TGTGCCAGCAGCCCCCCGGGAGGTAGGACAGATACGCAGTATTTT. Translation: CASSPPGGRTDTQYF.